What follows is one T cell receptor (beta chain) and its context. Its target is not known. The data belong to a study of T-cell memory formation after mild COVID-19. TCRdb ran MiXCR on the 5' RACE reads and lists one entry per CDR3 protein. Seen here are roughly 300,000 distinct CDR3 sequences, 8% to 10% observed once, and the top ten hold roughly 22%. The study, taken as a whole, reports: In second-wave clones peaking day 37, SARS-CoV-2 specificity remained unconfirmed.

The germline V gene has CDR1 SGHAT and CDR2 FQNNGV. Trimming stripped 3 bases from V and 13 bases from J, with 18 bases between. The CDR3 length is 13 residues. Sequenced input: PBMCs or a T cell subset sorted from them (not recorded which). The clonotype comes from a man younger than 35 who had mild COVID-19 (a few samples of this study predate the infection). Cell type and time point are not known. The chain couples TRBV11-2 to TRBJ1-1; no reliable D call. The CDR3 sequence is CASSFGMRPVSFF. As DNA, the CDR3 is TGTGCCAGCAGCTTTGGGATGAGGCCCGTGAGTTTCTTT. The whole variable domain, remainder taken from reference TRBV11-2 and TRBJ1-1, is EAGVAQSPRYKIIEKRQSVAFWCNPISGHATLYWYQQILGQGPKLLIQFQNNGVVDDSQLPKDRFSAERLKGVDSTLKIQPAKLEDSAVYLCASSFGMRPVSFFGQGTRLTVV.